Below are 18 T cell receptor beta chains sequenced from a single sample in a study of blood T cell repertoires in COVID-19. Measured with immunoSEQ multiplex PCR; TCRdb has only the in-frame clones, and not every one. The table shows some 100,000 clones, with around nine tenths occurring only once. Sample: peripheral blood. These receptors originate from a woman older than 75 with active COVID-19.

The gene calls are TRBV12-3 or TRBV12-4 and TRBJ1-3; no clear D gene. V lost 0 bases and J 4 bases, leaving 4 bases between the germline ends. The CDR3 consists of 13 residues. DNA for the CDR3: TGTGCCAGCAGTTTAGCCGGGGGAAACACCATATATTTT. Protein sequence: CASSLAGGNTIYF.

The chain joins TRBV6-4 to TRBJ2-1; weak D call: TRBD1 (5 bases). Trimming left V 6 bases short and J 6 bases short, with 15 bases between. This CDR3 region has 14 residues. Germline V gives CDR1 MRHNA, CDR2 SNTAGT. The CDR3 DNA reads as TGTGCCAGCAGCCCTAGGGGTTCCGCCAATGAGCAGTTCTTC. As protein: CASSPRGSANEQFF.

V usage is TRBV5-1 and J usage is TRBJ2-3; 11 bases align to TRBD2. The V gene end was trimmed by 5 bases and the J gene end by 2 bases; junction bases not matched to a gene: 7. The CDR3 extends over 16 amino acids. The germline CDR1 and CDR2 sequences are SGHRS and YFSETQ. The CDR3 DNA sequence: TGCGCCAGCAGAGGGGGGACTAGCGGCCCCACAGATACGCAGTATTTT. Translated, it gives CASRGGTSGPTDTQYF.

Only one count was recorded for this clone. V is TRBV5-4 and J is TRBJ2-5; 12 bases match TRBD2. Germline CDR1 and CDR2: SGHNT and YYREEE (reference sequence). The CDR3 contains 16 residues. With V trimmed by 3 bases and J by 1 base, 4 bases remained unmatched. In DNA, the CDR3 is TGTGCCAGCAGCTCCGGGACTAGCGGGTCCCAAGAGACCCAGTACTTC. Protein: CASSSGTSGSQETQYF.

There are a few counts of this clone. The chain joins TRBV6-5 to TRBJ2-5; maybe TRBD1 (7 bases). The CDR3 is 15 residues long. Trimming took off 5 bases at V and 2 bases at J, with 15 bases between the two ends. CDR1 MNHEY and CDR2 SVGAGI come from the germline V gene. For the CDR3, the DNA is TGTGCCAGCAGTCCTACGGCAGGGGGGCAAGAGACCCAGTACTTC. Its protein product is CASSPTAGGQETQYF.

This chain joins TRBV30 and TRBJ2-1, with TRBD2 matching 7 bases. Per the germline V gene, CDR1 is GTSNPN and CDR2 is SVGIG (reference sequence). Trimming at V came to 4 bases and at J to 7 bases, leaving 10 bases not matched to a gene. The CDR3 totals 14 residues. The CDR3 spells CAWKMDLAANEQFF. The CDR3 DNA reads TGTGCCTGGAAGATGGATCTAGCGGCAAATGAGCAGTTCTTC.

The chain uses TRBV19 and TRBJ2-7; a possible D gene is TRBD2 (6 bases). With 5 bases removed from V and 3 bases from J, the gap between germline ends came to 11 bases. This CDR3 contains 13 residues. CDR1 and CDR2 from the germline V gene are LNHDA and SQIVND (reference sequence). DNA for the CDR3: TGTGCCAGTAGTCGGGGGATTCGCTACGAGCAGTACTTC. The encoded protein is CASSRGIRYEQYF.

The chain combines TRBV19 with TRBJ2-2, with a tentative D call TRBD1 (5 bases). The V gene lost 7 bases and the J gene lost 2 bases, with 11 bases spanning the gap. This CDR3 is built from 14 residues. Germline loops: CDR1 LNHDA, CDR2 SQIVND (reference sequence). CDR3 region: CASTRTSNTGELFF. CDR3 DNA: TGTGCCAGTACAAGGACATCCAACACCGGGGAGCTGTTTTTT.

The chain employs TRBV6-2 or TRBV6-3 and TRBJ2-1; 8 bases fit TRBD2. J gave up 9 bases and V 5 bases, and 12 bases lay outside the gene matches. Germline V lookup: CDR1 MNHEY, CDR2 SVGEGT. This CDR3 comprises 15 residues. In nucleotides, the CDR3 is TGTGCCAGCAGTCTCCCGGGACTAGGACACGGTGAGCAGTTCTTC. Protein: CASSLPGLGHGEQFF.

The V gene is TRBV7-9, the J gene TRBJ2-3; no clear D gene. With 2 bases removed from V and 6 bases from J, the gap between germline ends came to 3 bases. This CDR3 is built from 11 residues. Germline CDR1 and CDR2: SEHNR and FQNEAQ (reference sequence). CDR3 region: CASSLSDTQYF. The CDR3 DNA reads as TGTGCCAGCAGCTTAAGCGATACGCAGTATTTT.

This sequence joins TRBV4-2 and TRBJ1-1, with TRBD1 matching 9 bases. V was clipped by 4 bases and J by 7 bases; unmatched bases: 10. CDR3 length equals 15 residues. Germline V lookup: CDR1 LGHNA, CDR2 YNFKEQ. CDR3 nucleotide sequence: TGTGCCAGCAGCCGGTTAGGTGGGACAGGGTTTGAAGCTTTCTTT. Translated, it gives CASSRLGGTGFEAFF.

The CDR3 sequence: CASSYHGRAPGELFF. For the CDR3, the DNA is TGTGCCAGCAGTTACCACGGGAGGGCCCCCGGGGAGCTGTTTTTT. The chain is built from TRBV6-5 and TRBJ2-2, with TRBD2 identical over 8 bases. CDR3 length: 15 residues. CDR1 MNHEY and CDR2 SVGAGI come from the germline V gene. V was pared by 2 bases and J by 6 bases, with 5 bases of the junction left unmatched.

The gene calls are TRBV3-1 (or the pseudogene TRBV3-2) and TRBJ1-2; possibly TRBD1 for D (6 bases). V was trimmed by 1 base and J by 4 bases, leaving 19 bases between them. Germline values: CDR1 LGHDT, CDR2 YNNKEL (reference sequence). This CDR3 spans 17 amino acids. CDR3 loop: CASSQAAGEYSSYGYTF. In DNA, the CDR3 is TGTGCCAGCAGCCAAGCGGCAGGGGAATATTCTAGCTATGGCTACACCTTC.

This clone has only a few counts. V usage is TRBV30 and J usage is TRBJ1-5, with unresolved D. CDR3 length equals 16 residues. The V end lost 0 bases, the J end lost 1 base, and 13 bases lay between the germline ends. CDR1 and CDR2 from the germline V gene are GTSNPN and SVGIG (reference sequence). In nucleotides, the CDR3 is TGTGCCTGGAGTGTACCCGGGGATGTGAGCAATCAGCCCCAGCATTTT. It yields the protein CAWSVPGDVSNQPQHF.

The J gene is TRBJ2-7, the V gene TRBV6-2 or TRBV6-3, with 8 bases that match TRBD2. With 5 bases clipped from V and 0 bases from J, the junction kept 12 bases outside the gene matches. The CDR3 runs 17 residues. CDR1 is MNHEY, CDR2 SVGEGT, per germline. CDR3 sequence: CASSPPASGLSSYEQYF. The CDR3 nucleotides are TGTGCCAGCAGTCCGCCGGCTAGCGGGCTCTCCTCCTACGAGCAGTACTTC.

The rearrangement joins TRBV2 to TRBJ1-3, with D perhaps TRBD1 (5 bases). Looked up from germline, CDR1 is SNHLY and CDR2 is FYNNEI. The CDR3 runs 16 residues. The germline V and J ends were trimmed by 1 base and 2 bases, with 12 bases remaining between them. The CDR3 sequence: CASSEVRGRAGNTIYF. The CDR3 nucleotides are TGTGCCAGCAGTGAAGTAAGAGGCAGGGCTGGAAACACCATATATTTT.

The CDR3, as DNA: TGTGCCTGGAGTGTAAGGGGCGTCCCGGTCAGGGGATTCAGCTACGAGCAGTACTTC. Amino acids: CAWSVRGVPVRGFSYEQYF. The gene calls are TRBV30 and TRBJ2-7; D is possibly TRBD1 (6 bases). This CDR3 has 19 amino acids. V was trimmed by 0 bases and J by 3 bases, leaving 27 bases between them. Germline assignment: CDR1 GTSNPN and CDR2 SVGIG (reference sequence).

The CDR3 spells CASSFDRGRETQYF. CDR3 bases: TGTGCCAGCAGTTTCGACAGGGGGCGGGAGACCCAGTACTTC. This chain uses TRBV27 with TRBJ2-5, with TRBD1 identical over 10 bases. This CDR3 has 14 amino acids. Germline CDR1 is MNHEY and CDR2 is SMNVEV (reference sequence). Trimming at V came to 3 bases and at J to 5 bases, leaving 3 bases not matched to a gene.